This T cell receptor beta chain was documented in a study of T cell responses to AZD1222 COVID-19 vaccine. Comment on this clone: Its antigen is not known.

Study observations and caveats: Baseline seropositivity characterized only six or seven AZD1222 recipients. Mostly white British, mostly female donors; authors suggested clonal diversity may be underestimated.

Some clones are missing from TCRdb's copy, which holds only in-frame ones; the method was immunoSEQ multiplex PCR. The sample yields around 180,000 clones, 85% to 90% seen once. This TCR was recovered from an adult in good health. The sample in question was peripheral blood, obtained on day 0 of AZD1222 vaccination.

CDR3 loop: CASSRGFNYNEQFF. As DNA, the CDR3 is TGTGCCAGCTCACGAGGGTTCAACTACAATGAGCAGTTCTTC. This chain uses TRBV11-3 with TRBJ2-1, with D possibly TRBD2 on 5 matching bases. The CDR3 extends over 14 amino acids. Germline CDR1 and CDR2: SGHNT and YENEEA. V gave up 8 bases and J gave up 3 bases, with 14 bases separating them.